This T cell receptor beta chain appears in the sequencing data of a study of technical replicates of blood from several donors. The method was immunoSEQ multiplex PCR; TCRdb's version includes in-frame clones alone and lacks a portion of them. Altogether about 83,000 clones are present, 95% to 97% being singletons, with the ten largest covering around 0.28%. V lost 3 bases and J 6 bases, leaving 9 bases between the germline ends. Germline V gives CDR1 SGHTA, CDR2 FQGNSA. The CDR3 is made up of 12 amino acids. The sequence came from a human donor in good health. The chain carries TRBV7-2 and TRBJ2-7; D not resolved. Sequenced sample: T cells isolated from PBMCs. CDR3 nucleotides: TGTGCCAGCAGCTTCTTAGCCCCCGAGCAGTACTTC. Its translation: CASSFLAPEQYF.